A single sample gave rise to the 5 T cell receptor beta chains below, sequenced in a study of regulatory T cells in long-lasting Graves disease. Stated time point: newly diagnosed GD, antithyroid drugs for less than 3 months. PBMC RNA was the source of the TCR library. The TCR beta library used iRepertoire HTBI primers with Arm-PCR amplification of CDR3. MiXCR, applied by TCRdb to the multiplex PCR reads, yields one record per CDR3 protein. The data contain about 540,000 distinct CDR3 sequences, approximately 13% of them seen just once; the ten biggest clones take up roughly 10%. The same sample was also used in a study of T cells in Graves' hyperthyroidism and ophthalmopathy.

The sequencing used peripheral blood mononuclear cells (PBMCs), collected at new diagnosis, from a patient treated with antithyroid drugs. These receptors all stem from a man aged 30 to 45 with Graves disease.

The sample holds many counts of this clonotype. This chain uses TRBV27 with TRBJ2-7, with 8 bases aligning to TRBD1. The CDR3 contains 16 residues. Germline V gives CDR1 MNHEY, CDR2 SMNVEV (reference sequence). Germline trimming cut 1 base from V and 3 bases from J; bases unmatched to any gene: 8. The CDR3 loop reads CASSLLQGVPFYEQYF. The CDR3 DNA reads TGTGCCAGCAGTTTATTACAGGGGGTACCCTTCTACGAGCAGTACTTC.

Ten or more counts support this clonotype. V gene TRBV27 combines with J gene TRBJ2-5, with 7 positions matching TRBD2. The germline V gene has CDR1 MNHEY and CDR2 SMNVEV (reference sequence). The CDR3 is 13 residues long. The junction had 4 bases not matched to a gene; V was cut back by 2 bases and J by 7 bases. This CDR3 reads CASSLQGGWTQYF. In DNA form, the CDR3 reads TGTGCCAGCAGTTTACAGGGAGGGTGGACCCAGTACTTC.

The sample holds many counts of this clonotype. The CDR3 region is CASSLIFVLAGGPSTDTQYF. CDR3 bases: TGTGCCAGCAGTTTAATCTTCGTACTAGCGGGAGGGCCTAGCACAGATACGCAGTATTTT. This rearrangement joins TRBV27 to TRBJ2-3; 13 nucleotides align to TRBD2. Losses at the gene ends were 2 bases for V and 0 bases for J; bases not matched to a gene: 11. There are 20 residues in the CDR3. The germline CDR1 and CDR2 sequences are MNHEY and SMNVEV (reference sequence).

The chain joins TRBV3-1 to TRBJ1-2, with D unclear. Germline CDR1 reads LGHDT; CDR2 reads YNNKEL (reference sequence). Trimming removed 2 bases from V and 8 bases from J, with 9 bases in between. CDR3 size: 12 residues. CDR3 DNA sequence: TGTGCCAGCAGCCAATCAACTAGGGGCTACACCTTC. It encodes CASSQSTRGYTF. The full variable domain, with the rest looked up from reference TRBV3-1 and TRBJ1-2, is DTAVSQTPKYLVTQMGNDKSIKCEQNLGHDTMYWYKQDSKKFLKIMFSYNNKELIINETVPNRFSPKSPDKAHLNLHINSLELGDSAVYFCASSQSTRGYTFGSGTRLTVV.

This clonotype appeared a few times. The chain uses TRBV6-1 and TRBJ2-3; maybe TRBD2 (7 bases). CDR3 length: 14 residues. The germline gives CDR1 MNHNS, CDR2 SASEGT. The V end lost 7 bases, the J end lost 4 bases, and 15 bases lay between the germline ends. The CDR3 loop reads CASIGLGGADTQYF. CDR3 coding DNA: TGTGCCAGCATCGGACTAGGGGGGGCAGATACGCAGTATTTT.